The 20 T cell receptor beta chains listed next were all sequenced from one sample in a study of OX40 agonist ivuxolimab in advanced cancers. Method: immunoSEQ multiplex PCR; TCRdb's copy keeps in-frame clones and lacks some. The table includes about 40,000 clones, approximately 88% detected once. This material consisted of CD4+ or CD8+ T cells sorted from blood, taken in a trial of the OX40 agonist ivuxolimab. These receptors were taken from an adult with an advanced solid tumor such as melanoma, head and neck, liver or kidney cancer.

In this sample, this clone is hyperexpanded (1% or more). Other DNA sequences from this sample encode an identical CDR3 as well. The rearrangement links TRBV4-2 to TRBJ2-7; no firm D call. The germline V and J ends were trimmed by 4 bases and 3 bases, with 7 bases remaining between them. This CDR3 has 12 amino acids. From germline, CDR1 is LGHNA and CDR2 YNFKEQ. In DNA form, the CDR3 reads TGTGCCAGCAGCCCGGGTGGCTACGAGCAGTACTTC. This encodes CASSPGGYEQYF.

Notes on this clone: The sample carries other DNA sequences with the same CDR3. This rearrangement joins TRBV9 to TRBJ2-7; D remains ambiguous. V lost 4 bases and J lost 2, with 13 bases in between. There are 14 residues in the CDR3. Looked up from germline, CDR1 is SGDLS and CDR2 is YYNGEE. CDR3 sequence (DNA): TGTGCCAGCAGCCCAAGAGATCGCACCTACGAGCAGTACTTC. Translating gives CASSPRDRTYEQYF.

The J gene is TRBJ2-1, the V gene TRBV5-6; 7 nucleotides agree with TRBD2. Germline CDR1 and CDR2: SGHDT and YYEEEE. The CDR3 is 15 amino acids. V shed 5 bases, J shed 9 bases, and the junction held 14 bases outside the gene matches. The DNA of the CDR3 is TGTGCCAGCAGTGGCGAAGCGGGGAAAAGTCCTGAGCAGTTCTTC. It specifies CASSGEAGKSPEQFF.

The CDR3 DNA reads TGTGCCAGCAGCTTGGGAGCGGGAGTTGAGCAGTACTTC. Amino acids: CASSLGAGVEQYF. The chain links TRBV5-4 to TRBJ2-7; 8 bases agree with TRBD2. This CDR3 region has 13 residues. Germline V gene lookup returns CDR1 SGHNT and CDR2 YYREEE (reference sequence). V trimming: 0 bases; J trimming: 7 bases; junction bases outside the gene matches: 3.

J is TRBJ2-2 and V is TRBV5-6, with D hard to call. The CDR3 totals 13 residues. CDR1 SGHDT and CDR2 YYEEEE come from the germline V gene. Trimming stripped 6 bases from V and 1 base from J, with 7 bases between. The CDR3 nucleotides are TGTGCCAGCACCGAGGTGAACACCGGGGAGCTGTTTTTT. Translation gives CASTEVNTGELFF.

This chain uses TRBV10-3 with TRBJ2-7, with 10 bases aligning to TRBD1. The CDR3 sequence is 15 residues long. V was pared by 6 bases and J by 1 base, with 6 bases of the junction left unmatched. The germline V gene has CDR1 ENHRY and CDR2 SYGVKD. The CDR3 loop is CAIRTGQGDSYEQYF. CDR3 coding DNA: TGTGCCATCAGGACAGGACAGGGGGATTCCTACGAGCAGTACTTC.

The chain carries TRBV5-6 and TRBJ2-6; no clear D gene. Trimming stripped 4 bases from V and 0 bases from J, with 8 bases between. The CDR3 is 15 residues long. The germline CDR1 and CDR2 sequences are SGHDT and YYEEEE. The CDR3 DNA is TGTGCCAGCAGCGGGGTCCCCTCTGGGGCCAACGTCCTGACTTTC. The encoded protein is CASSGVPSGANVLTF.

This chain connects TRBV7-9 to TRBJ2-1; possibly TRBD1 for D (6 bases). The V gene's germline CDR1 is SEHNR and CDR2 FQNEAQ (reference sequence). The V and J ends lost 3 bases and 7 bases respectively, with 25 bases between them. The CDR3 has 18 residues. The chain's CDR3 is CASSFPENRASGLNEQFF. CDR3 nucleotide sequence: TGTGCCAGCAGCTTCCCCGAGAACAGGGCGAGCGGTTTAAATGAGCAGTTCTTC.

The chain has TRBV29-1 and TRBJ2-4, with D unresolved. The CDR3 contains 13 residues. Per germline, CDR1 SQVTM and CDR2 ANQGSEA. V lost 6 bases and J lost 2, with 11 bases in between. The CDR3 protein is CSVSDITKNIQYF. In nucleotides, the CDR3 is TGCAGCGTCTCCGATATAACCAAAAACATTCAGTACTTC.

CDR3 region: CSRGGPVWDQPQHF. The DNA for the CDR3 is TGTTCCCGGGGGGGGCCAGTATGGGATCAGCCCCAGCATTTT. V is TRBV21-1 and J is TRBJ1-5. TRBV21-1 is marked as a pseudogene. The CDR3 is made up of 14 amino acids.

The chain joins TRBV7-9 to TRBJ2-7; TRBD2 is a possible D gene (5 bases). The germline V and J ends were trimmed by 1 base and 5 bases, with 12 bases remaining between them. This CDR3 spans 14 amino acids. Germline CDR1 and CDR2: SEHNR and FQNEAQ (reference sequence). The CDR3 sequence is CASSLVGSTDEQYF. CDR3 DNA sequence: TGTGCCAGCAGCTTAGTGGGGAGTACCGACGAGCAGTACTTC.

CDR3 loop: CASSLEGNEAFF. The CDR3 nucleotides read TGTGCCAGCAGTTTAGAGGGTAATGAAGCTTTCTTT. The chain carries TRBV28 and TRBJ1-1; D call uncertain. Germline-derived CDR1 and CDR2 are MDHEN and SYDVKM. The CDR3 totals 12 residues. The V gene lost 2 bases and the J gene lost 7 bases, with 8 bases spanning the gap.

The rearrangement joins TRBV15 to TRBJ2-4; tentatively, D is TRBD2 (6 bases). CDR3 length equals 15 residues. Trimming left V 5 bases short and J 2 bases short, with 13 bases between. Per the germline V gene, CDR1 is LNHNV and CDR2 is YYDKDF (reference sequence). CDR3 DNA: TGTGCCACCAGCTCGGGGGAGAAATCCAAAAACATTCAGTACTTC. Its translation: CATSSGEKSKNIQYF.

This clone has just one count. Here the CDR3 reads CASSPTPGGLHYNEQFF. In DNA, the CDR3 is TGTGCCAGCAGTCCAACCCCCGGGGGGCTCCACTACAATGAGCAGTTCTTC. The chain carries TRBV28 and TRBJ2-1, with D possibly matching TRBD2 (7 bases). The CDR3 spans 17 residues. The V gene lost 5 bases and the J gene lost 3 bases, with 20 bases spanning the gap. Germline V CDR1 and CDR2: MDHEN, SYDVKM.

This chain links TRBV5-8 with TRBJ2-1, with 11 nucleotides matching TRBD1. V lost 2 bases, J lost 10 bases, and 8 bases stayed unmatched. This CDR3 contains 15 residues. Germline CDR1 and CDR2: SGHTS and YDEGEE. The CDR3 sequence: CASSFHGQGAWEQFF. In nucleotides, the CDR3 is TGTGCCAGCAGCTTCCATGGACAGGGGGCGTGGGAGCAGTTCTTC. Variable domain in full (rest from reference TRBV5-8 and TRBJ2-1): EAGVTQSPTHLIKTRGQQATLRCSPISGHTSVYWYQQALGLGLQFLLWYDEGEERNRGNFPPRFSGRQFPNYSSELNVNALELEDSALYLCASSFHGQGAWEQFFGPGTRLTVL.

This chain joins TRBV19 and TRBJ2-7, with 10 bases that match TRBD2. V was pared by 5 bases and J by 4 bases, with 8 bases of the junction left unmatched. The CDR3 sequence is 15 residues long. Per the germline V gene, CDR1 is LNHDA and CDR2 is SQIVND (reference sequence). CDR3 nucleotide sequence: TGTGCCAGTAGTGCACGGACTAGCGGTTATTACGAGCAGTACTTC. Amino acids: CASSARTSGYYEQYF.

The DNA for the CDR3 is TGTGCCAGCAGCTTAGGGACAGATACGCAGTATTTT. Protein product: CASSLGTDTQYF. The V gene is TRBV13, the J gene TRBJ2-3; no reliable D call. Germline V gives CDR1 PRHDT, CDR2 FYEKMQ (reference sequence). The ends were cut back, 0 bases at V and 3 bases at J, with 1 base in the middle. The CDR3 extends over 12 amino acids.

The chain's CDR3 is CASSLSGSTDTQYF. CDR3 coding DNA: TGTGCCAGCAGCTTGTCCGGTAGCACAGATACGCAGTATTTT. The chain uses TRBV5-6 and TRBJ2-3; no reliable D call. The CDR3 loop spans 14 amino acids. Germline V gene sequence: CDR1 SGHDT, CDR2 YYEEEE. Trimming shortened V by 1 base and J by 0 bases, and 6 bases separated the two germline ends.

The chain links TRBV28 to TRBJ2-3; TRBD1 is a possible D gene (5 bases). The CDR3 totals 14 residues. Germline V gives CDR1 MDHEN, CDR2 SYDVKM. V lost 6 bases to trimming and J lost 2 bases, with 12 bases between them. DNA for the CDR3: TGTGCCAGCAGCTGGCAGGGCGTCACAGATACGCAGTATTTT. Translating it yields CASSWQGVTDTQYF.

The chain is built from TRBV27 and TRBJ2-1; the D is unclear. Trimming pared 8 bases from V and 8 bases from J, leaving 4 bases between. Germline V CDR1 and CDR2: MNHEY, SMNVEV (reference sequence). This CDR3 contains 9 residues. CDR3 in amino acids: CASGDEQFF. CDR3 nucleotides: TGTGCCAGCGGAGATGAGCAGTTCTTC.